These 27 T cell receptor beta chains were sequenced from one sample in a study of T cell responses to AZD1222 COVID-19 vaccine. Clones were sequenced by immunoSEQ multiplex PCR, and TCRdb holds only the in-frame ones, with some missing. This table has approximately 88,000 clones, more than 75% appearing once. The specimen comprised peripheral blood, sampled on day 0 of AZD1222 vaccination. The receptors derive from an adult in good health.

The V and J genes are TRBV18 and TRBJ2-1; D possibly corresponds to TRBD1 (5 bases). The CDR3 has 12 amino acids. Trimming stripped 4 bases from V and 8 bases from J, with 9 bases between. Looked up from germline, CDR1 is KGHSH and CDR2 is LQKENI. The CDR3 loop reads CASSLGPYEQFF. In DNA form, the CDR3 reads TGTGCCAGCTCACTGGGGCCTTATGAGCAGTTCTTC. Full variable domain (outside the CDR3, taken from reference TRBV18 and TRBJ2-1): NAGVMQNPRHLVRRRGQEARLRCSPMKGHSHVYWYRQLPEEGLKFMVYLQKENIIDESGMPKERFSAEFPKEGPSILRIQQVVRGDSAAYFCASSLGPYEQFFGPGTRLTVL.

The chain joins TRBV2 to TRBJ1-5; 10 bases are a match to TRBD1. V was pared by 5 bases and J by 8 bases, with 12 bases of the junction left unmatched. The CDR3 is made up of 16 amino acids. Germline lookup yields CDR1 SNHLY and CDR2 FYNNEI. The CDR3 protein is CASSLTGGSKGEPQHF. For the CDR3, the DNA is TGTGCCAGCAGTTTGACAGGGGGCAGTAAAGGGGAGCCCCAGCATTTT.

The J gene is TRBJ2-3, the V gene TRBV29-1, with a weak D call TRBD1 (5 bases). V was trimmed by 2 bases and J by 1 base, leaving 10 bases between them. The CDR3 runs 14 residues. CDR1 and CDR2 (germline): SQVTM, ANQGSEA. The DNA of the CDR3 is TGCAGCGTTGAAACAGGAAGGGGCACAGATACGCAGTATTTT. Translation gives CSVETGRGTDTQYF.

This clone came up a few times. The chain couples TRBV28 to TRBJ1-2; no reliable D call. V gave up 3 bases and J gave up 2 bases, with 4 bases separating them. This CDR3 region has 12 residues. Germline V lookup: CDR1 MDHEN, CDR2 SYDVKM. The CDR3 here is CASSLDNYGYTF. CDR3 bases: TGTGCCAGCAGTTTGGACAACTATGGCTACACCTTC.

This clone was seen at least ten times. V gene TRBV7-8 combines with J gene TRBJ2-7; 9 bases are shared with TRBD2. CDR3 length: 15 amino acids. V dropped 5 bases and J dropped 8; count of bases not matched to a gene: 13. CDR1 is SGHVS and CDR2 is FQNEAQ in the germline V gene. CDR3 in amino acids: CASSRTLAGFRKQYF. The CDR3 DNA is TGTGCCAGCAGCCGGACCCTAGCGGGATTTAGGAAGCAGTACTTC.

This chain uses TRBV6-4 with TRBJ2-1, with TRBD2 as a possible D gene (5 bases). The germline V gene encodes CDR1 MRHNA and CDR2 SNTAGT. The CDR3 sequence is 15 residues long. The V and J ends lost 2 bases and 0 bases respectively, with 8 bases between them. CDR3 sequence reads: CASSDQAGSYNEQFF. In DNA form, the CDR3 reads TGTGCCAGCAGTGACCAGGCGGGCTCCTACAATGAGCAGTTCTTC.

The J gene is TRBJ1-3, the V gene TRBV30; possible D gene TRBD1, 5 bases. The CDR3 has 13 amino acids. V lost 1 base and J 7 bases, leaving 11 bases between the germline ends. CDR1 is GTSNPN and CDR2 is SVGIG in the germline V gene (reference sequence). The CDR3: CAWSEARGNTIYF. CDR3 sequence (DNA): TGTGCCTGGAGTGAGGCCCGGGGCAACACCATATATTTT.

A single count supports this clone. The CDR3 DNA follows: TGTGCCACCAGCAGTTCCTCCAGGGGGCCTGAAGCTTTCTTT. Protein: CATSSSSRGPEAFF. The gene calls are TRBV15 and TRBJ1-1; TRBD1 matches at 8 bases. The CDR3 sequence is 14 residues long. The J segment lost 6 bases and the V segment lost 3 bases, leaving 6 bases of the junction unmatched. CDR1 and CDR2 from the germline V gene are LNHNV and YYDKDF (reference sequence). Full variable domain (rest looked up from reference TRBV15 and TRBJ1-1): DAMVIQNPRYQVTQFGKPVTLSCSQTLNHNVMYWYQQKSSQAPKLLFHYYDKDFNNEADTPDNFQSRRPNTSFCFLDIRSPGLGDTAMYLCATSSSSRGPEAFFGQGTRLTVV.

CDR3 DNA: TGTGCCAGCAGCTCAAATTCAGGAAACACTGAAGCTTTCTTT. Encoded protein: CASSSNSGNTEAFF. The chain uses TRBV11-2 and TRBJ1-1; no definite D call. V shed 4 bases and J shed 2 bases, with 11 bases lying between them. CDR3 length equals 14 residues. The germline CDR1 and CDR2 sequences are SGHAT and FQNNGV.

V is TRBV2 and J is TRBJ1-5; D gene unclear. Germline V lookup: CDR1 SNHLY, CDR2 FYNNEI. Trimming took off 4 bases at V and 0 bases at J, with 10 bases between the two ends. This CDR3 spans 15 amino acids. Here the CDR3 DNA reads TGTGCCAGCAGTGGTGAGGGATATAGCAATCAGCCCCAGCATTTT. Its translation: CASSGEGYSNQPQHF.

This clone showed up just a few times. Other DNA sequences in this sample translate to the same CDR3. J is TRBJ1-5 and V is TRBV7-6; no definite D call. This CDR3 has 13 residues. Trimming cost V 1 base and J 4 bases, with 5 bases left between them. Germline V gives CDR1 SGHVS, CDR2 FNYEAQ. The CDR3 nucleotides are TGTGCCAGCAGCTTAGGAGAAAATCAGCCCCAGCATTTT. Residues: CASSLGENQPQHF.

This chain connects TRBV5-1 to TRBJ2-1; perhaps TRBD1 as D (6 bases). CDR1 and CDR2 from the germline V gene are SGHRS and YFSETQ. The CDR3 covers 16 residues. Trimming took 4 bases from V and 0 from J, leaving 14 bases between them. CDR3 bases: TGCGCCAGCAGCCAAACAGGGTTGGTCTCCTACAATGAGCAGTTCTTC. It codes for CASSQTGLVSYNEQFF.

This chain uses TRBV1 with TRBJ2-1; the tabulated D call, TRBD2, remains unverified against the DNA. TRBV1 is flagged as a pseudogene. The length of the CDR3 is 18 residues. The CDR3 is CTSSHEGEGGSSYNEQFF. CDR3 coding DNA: TGCACCAGCAGCCACGAAGGGGAGGGCGGGAGCTCCTACAATGAGCAGTTCTTC.

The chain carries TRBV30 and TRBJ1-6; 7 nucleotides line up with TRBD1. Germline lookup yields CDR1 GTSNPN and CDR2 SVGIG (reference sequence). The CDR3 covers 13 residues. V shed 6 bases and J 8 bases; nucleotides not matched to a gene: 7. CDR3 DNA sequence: TGTGCCTGCGAGGGGGCGCAGGATTCACCCCTCCACTTT. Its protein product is CACEGAQDSPLHF.

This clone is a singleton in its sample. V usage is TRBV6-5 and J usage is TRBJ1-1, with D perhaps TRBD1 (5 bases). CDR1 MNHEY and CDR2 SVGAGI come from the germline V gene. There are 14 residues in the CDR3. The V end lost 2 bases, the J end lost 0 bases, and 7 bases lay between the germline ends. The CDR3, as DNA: TGTGCCAGCAGTTACGACAGCTTGAACACTGAAGCTTTCTTT. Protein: CASSYDSLNTEAFF.

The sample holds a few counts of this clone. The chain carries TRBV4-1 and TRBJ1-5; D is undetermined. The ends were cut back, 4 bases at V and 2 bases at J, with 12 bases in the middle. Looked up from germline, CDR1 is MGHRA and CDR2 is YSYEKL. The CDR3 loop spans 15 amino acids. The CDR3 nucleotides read TGCGCCAGCAGCCCGGGCCCTGGGCGCAATCAGCCCCAGCATTTT. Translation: CASSPGPGRNQPQHF.

CDR3 nucleotide sequence: TGCGCCAGCAGCCCGGGAGGGCCGGTGAACGAGCAGTACTTC. It encodes CASSPGGPVNEQYF. The chain joins TRBV5-1 to TRBJ2-7; 8 bases agree with TRBD2. V lost 4 bases to trimming and J lost 5 bases; unmatched junction nucleotides: 8. CDR1 is SGHRS and CDR2 is YFSETQ in the germline V gene. This CDR3 has 14 amino acids.

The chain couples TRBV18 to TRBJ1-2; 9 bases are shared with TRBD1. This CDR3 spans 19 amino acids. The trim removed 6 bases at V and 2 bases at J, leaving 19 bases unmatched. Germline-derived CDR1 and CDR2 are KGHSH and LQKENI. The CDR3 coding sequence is TGTGCCAGCTCTACATATACCGGGACAGGGAGAGGAGGCAACTATGGCTACACCTTC. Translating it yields CASSTYTGTGRGGNYGYTF.

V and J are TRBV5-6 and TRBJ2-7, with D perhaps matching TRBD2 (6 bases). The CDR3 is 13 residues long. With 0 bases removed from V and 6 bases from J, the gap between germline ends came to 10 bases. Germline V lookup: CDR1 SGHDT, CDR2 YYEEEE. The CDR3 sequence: CASSLERVREQYF. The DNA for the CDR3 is TGTGCCAGCAGCTTGGAGCGGGTTCGCGAGCAGTACTTC.

This chain's CDR3 is CASSPDGGGVYGYTF. The CDR3 DNA reads as TGCGCCAGCAGTCCGGATGGGGGAGGGGTCTATGGCTACACCTTC. This chain joins TRBV5-1 and TRBJ1-2; maybe TRBD1 (5 bases). The germline gives CDR1 SGHRS, CDR2 YFSETQ. CDR3 length: 15 residues. Deletions cut 5 bases from V and 4 bases from J, with 18 bases between.

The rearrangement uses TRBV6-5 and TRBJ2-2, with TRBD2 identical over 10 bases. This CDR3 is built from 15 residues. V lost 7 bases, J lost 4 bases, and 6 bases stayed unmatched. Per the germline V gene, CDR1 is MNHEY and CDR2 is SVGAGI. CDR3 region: CASKLAGPSTGELFF. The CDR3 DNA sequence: TGTGCCAGCAAACTAGCGGGACCGAGCACCGGGGAGCTGTTTTTT.

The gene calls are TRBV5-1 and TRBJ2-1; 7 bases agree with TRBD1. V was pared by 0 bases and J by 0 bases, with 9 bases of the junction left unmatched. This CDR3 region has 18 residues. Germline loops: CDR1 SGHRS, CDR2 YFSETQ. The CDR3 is CASSLGQGRVSSYNEQFF. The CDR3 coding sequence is TGCGCCAGCAGCTTGGGACAGGGAAGGGTCAGCTCCTACAATGAGCAGTTCTTC.

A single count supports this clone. CDR3 amino acids: CASSLEGPTSTDTQYF. The DNA for the CDR3 is TGTGCCAGCAGCTTGGAAGGGCCTACAAGCACAGATACGCAGTATTTT. The gene calls are TRBV5-4 and TRBJ2-3; D is ambiguous. V was shortened by 0 bases and J by 0 bases, with 11 bases between the two germline ends. The germline CDR1 and CDR2 sequences are SGHNT and YYREEE (reference sequence). The CDR3 spans 16 residues. The variable domain in full, with the rest retrieved from reference TRBV5-4 and TRBJ2-3, is ETGVTQSPTHLIKTRGQQVTLRCSSQSGHNTVSWYQQALGQGPQFIFQYYREEENGRGNFPPRFSGLQFPNYSSELNVNALELDDSALYLCASSLEGPTSTDTQYFGPGTRLTVL.

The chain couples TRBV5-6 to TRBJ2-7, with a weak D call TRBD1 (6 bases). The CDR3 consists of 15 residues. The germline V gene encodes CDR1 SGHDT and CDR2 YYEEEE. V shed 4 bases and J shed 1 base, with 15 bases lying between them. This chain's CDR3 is CASSGQTGPSYEQYF. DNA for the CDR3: TGTGCCAGCAGCGGACAGACCGGACCTTCCTACGAGCAGTACTTC.

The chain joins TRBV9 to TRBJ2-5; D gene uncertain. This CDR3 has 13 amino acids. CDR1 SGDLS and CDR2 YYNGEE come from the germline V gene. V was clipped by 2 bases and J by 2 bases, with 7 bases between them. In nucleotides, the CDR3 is TGTGCCAGCAGCGTCGGTGTTCAAGAGACCCAGTACTTC. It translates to CASSVGVQETQYF. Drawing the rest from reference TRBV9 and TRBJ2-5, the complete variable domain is DSGVTQTPKHLITATGQRVTLRCSPRSGDLSVYWYQQSLDQGLQFLIQYYNGEERAKGNILERFSAQQFPDLHSELNLSSLELGDSALYFCASSVGVQETQYFGPGTRLLVL.

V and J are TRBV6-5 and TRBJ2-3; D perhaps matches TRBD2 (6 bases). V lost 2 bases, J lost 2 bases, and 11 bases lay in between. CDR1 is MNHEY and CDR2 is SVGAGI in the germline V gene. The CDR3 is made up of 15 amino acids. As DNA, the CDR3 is TGTGCCAGCAGTTACGCGGGAATAAACACAGATACGCAGTATTTT. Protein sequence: CASSYAGINTDTQYF.

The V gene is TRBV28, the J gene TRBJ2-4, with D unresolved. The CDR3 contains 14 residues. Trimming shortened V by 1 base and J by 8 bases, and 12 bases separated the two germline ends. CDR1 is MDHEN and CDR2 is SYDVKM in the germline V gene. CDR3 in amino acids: CASSLSLGSYIQYF. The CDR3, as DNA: TGTGCCAGCAGTTTATCCTTGGGGTCGTACATTCAGTACTTC. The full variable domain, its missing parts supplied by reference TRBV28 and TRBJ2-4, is DVKVTQSSRYLVKRTGEKVFLECVQDMDHENMFWYRQDPGLGLRLIYFSYDVKMKEKGDIPEGYSVSREKKERFSLILESASTNQTSMYLCASSLSLGSYIQYFGAGTRLSVL.